Listed here are 13 T cell receptor beta chains from one sample, sequenced in a study of T cell repertoires in cytomegalovirus infection. TCRdb analysed the reads with MiXCR anew, one entry per CDR3 protein. The table shows 350,000 to 450,000 distinct CDR3 sequences, with 18% occurring only once. Sequencing used PBMCs. These receptors came from a human donor in good health (CMV status not recorded). Some clones in this sample may be carry-over from other donors' samples.

In this sample, this clonotype turned up many times. The rearrangement links TRBV19 to TRBJ1-5; D is unresolved. Looked up from germline, CDR1 is LNHDA and CDR2 is SQIVND (reference sequence). The CDR3 runs to 15 residues. V was shortened by 3 bases and J by 6 bases, with 15 bases between the two germline ends. The CDR3 loop is CASSIDTLRGQPQHF. CDR3 DNA sequence: TGTGCCAGTAGTATCGACACCCTTCGGGGTCAGCCCCAGCATTTT.

This clonotype was counted many times. The V and J genes are TRBV7-2 and TRBJ1-2, with no clear D. V was pared by 5 bases and J by 4 bases, with 17 bases between. This CDR3 region has 15 residues. Germline V gene data show CDR1 as SGHTA and CDR2 as FQGNSA. The chain's CDR3 is CASSAGRTFGYGYTF. The CDR3 region has the DNA TGTGCCAGCAGCGCTGGGCGGACCTTTGGCTATGGCTACACCTTC.

V and J are TRBV9 and TRBJ2-6, with unresolved D. The V gene lost 3 bases and the J gene lost 0 bases, with 13 bases spanning the gap. Per germline, CDR1 SGDLS and CDR2 YYNGEE. The length of the CDR3 is 17 residues. The CDR3 region has the DNA TGTGCCAGCAGCGCGACTGGCCTGAGCTCTGGGGCCAACGTCCTGACTTTC. Translating gives CASSATGLSSGANVLTF.

This clonotype has ten or more counts. The chain couples TRBV4-3 to TRBJ2-5, with TRBD2 as a possible D gene (6 bases). The germline V and J ends were trimmed by 2 bases and 5 bases, with 15 bases remaining between them. This CDR3 is 15 amino acids long. Germline V gene sequence: CDR1 LGHNA, CDR2 YSLEER. The DNA for the CDR3 is TGCGCCAGCAGCCAATACGCGGGATCGCGGGAGACCCAGTACTTC. It translates to CASSQYAGSRETQYF.

This clonotype was counted ten times or more. This chain links TRBV12-3 or TRBV12-4 with TRBJ2-1; possibly TRBD2 for D (5 bases). The CDR3 runs to 15 residues. Trimming took off 3 bases at V and 5 bases at J, with 14 bases between the two ends. CDR3 residues: CASSFLGSGDNEQFF. The CDR3 nucleotides read TGTGCCAGCAGTTTCCTCGGGTCCGGGGACAATGAGCAGTTCTTC.

This clonotype occurred many times. This chain links TRBV12-3 or TRBV12-4 with TRBJ2-1, with D perhaps matching TRBD1 (5 bases). There are 13 residues in the CDR3. V was clipped by 4 bases and J by 6 bases, with 10 bases between them. In DNA, the CDR3 is TGTGCCAGCAGTTCGACAGATTCCAATGAGCAGTTCTTC. Residues: CASSSTDSNEQFF.

The chain combines TRBV6-1 with TRBJ1-5; D might be TRBD1 (6 bases). The V gene lost 1 base and the J gene lost 7 bases, with 8 bases spanning the gap. The CDR3 sequence is 13 residues long. Germline-derived CDR1 and CDR2 are MNHNS and SASEGT. As DNA, the CDR3 is TGTGCCAGCAGTGAAGGGGGGCTACAGCCCCAGCATTTT. It is translated as CASSEGGLQPQHF.

The J gene is TRBJ2-1, the V gene TRBV11-2; a weak D match, TRBD1 (6 bases). V lost 8 bases, J lost 7 bases, and 18 bases lay in between. This CDR3 spans 14 amino acids. Germline CDR1 reads SGHAT; CDR2 reads FQNNGV. DNA for the CDR3: TGTGCCAGCCTTGGGGGCTCCGAGAGGAATGAGCAGTTCTTC. Its translation: CASLGGSERNEQFF.

The chain carries TRBV19 and TRBJ1-5; D remains ambiguous. The CDR3 loop spans 16 amino acids. CDR1 is LNHDA and CDR2 is SQIVND in the germline V gene (reference sequence). V shed 0 bases and J shed 2 bases, with 11 bases lying between them. CDR3 amino acids: CASSIDPASGNQPQHF. Here the CDR3 DNA reads TGTGCCAGTAGTATAGATCCAGCTTCTGGCAATCAGCCCCAGCATTTT.

This clonotype was counted a few times. The chain joins TRBV20-1 to TRBJ2-3; D may be TRBD2 (5 bases). The germline gives CDR1 DFQATT, CDR2 SNEGSKA (reference sequence). The CDR3 is 13 residues long. CDR3 bases: TGCGCCCCCCGGGATAGACGCACAGATACGCAGTATTTT. Protein sequence: CAPRDRRTDTQYF.

The table lists this clonotype with a few counts. The chain recombines TRBV6-2 or TRBV6-3 with TRBJ2-3, with D tentatively TRBD1 or TRBD2 (5 bases each). The CDR3 consists of 14 residues. CDR1 is MNHEY and CDR2 is SVGEGT in the germline V gene. The V and J ends lost 3 bases and 3 bases respectively, with 10 bases between them. The DNA of the CDR3 is TGTGCCAGCAGTTATACCTGGGGGACAGATACGCAGTATTTT. Amino acids: CASSYTWGTDTQYF.

V is TRBV7-9 and J is TRBJ2-4, with TRBD1 matching over 11 bases. After removal of 5 bases from V and 0 bases from J, the junction contained 3 bases not matched to a gene. This CDR3 is built from 16 residues. The germline CDR1 and CDR2 sequences are SEHNR and FQNEAQ (reference sequence). CDR3 in DNA: TGTGCCAGCAGCCTCGGGACAGGGGGAGCCAAAAACATTCAGTACTTC. Protein: CASSLGTGGAKNIQYF. Variable domain in full (rest from reference TRBV7-9 and TRBJ2-4): DTGVSQNPRHKITKRGQNVTFRCDPISEHNRLYWYRQTLGQGPEFLTYFQNEAQLEKSRLLSDRFSAERPKGSFSTLEIQRTEQGDSAMYLCASSLGTGGAKNIQYFGAGTRLSVL.

J is TRBJ1-2 and V is TRBV10-3; D possibly corresponds to TRBD1 (6 bases). V was trimmed by 10 bases and J by 3 bases, leaving 12 bases between them. Germline-derived CDR1 and CDR2 are ENHRY and SYGVKD. This CDR3 contains 12 residues. Written as DNA, the CDR3 is TGTGCCACCCAGGGGCAGGACTATGGCTACACCTTC. Amino acids: CATQGQDYGYTF.